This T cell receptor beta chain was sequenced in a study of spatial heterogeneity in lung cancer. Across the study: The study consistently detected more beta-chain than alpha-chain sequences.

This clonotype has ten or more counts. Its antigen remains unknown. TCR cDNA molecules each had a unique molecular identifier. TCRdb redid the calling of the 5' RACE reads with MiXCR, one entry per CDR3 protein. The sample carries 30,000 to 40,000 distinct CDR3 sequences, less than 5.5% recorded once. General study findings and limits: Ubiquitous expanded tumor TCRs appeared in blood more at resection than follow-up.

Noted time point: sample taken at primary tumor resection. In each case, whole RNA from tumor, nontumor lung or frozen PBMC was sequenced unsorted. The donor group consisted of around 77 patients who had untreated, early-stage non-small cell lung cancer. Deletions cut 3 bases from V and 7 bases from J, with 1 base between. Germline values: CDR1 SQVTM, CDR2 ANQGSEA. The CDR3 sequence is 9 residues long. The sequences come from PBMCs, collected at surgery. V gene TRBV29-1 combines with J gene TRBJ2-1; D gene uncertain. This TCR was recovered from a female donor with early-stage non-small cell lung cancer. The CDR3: CSVENEQFF. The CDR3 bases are TGCAGCGTTGAGAATGAGCAGTTCTTC.